Detailed here is one T cell receptor (beta chain). RNA transcripts were the template for amplifying TCR beta CDR3 regions. Using the HTBI primer set, a first-round RT-PCR was run on the TCR CDR3. Using its own MiXCR run on the multiplex PCR reads, TCRdb lists one record per CDR3 protein. The data contain 450,000 to 700,000 distinct CDR3 sequences, 46% of them singletons. The data are from a study of T cells in Graves' hyperthyroidism and ophthalmopathy. What was sequenced was peripheral blood or thyroid tissue (not recorded which). The origin of this receptor is an adult woman with Graves' disease, either hyperthyroidism or ophthalmopathy (not recorded which).

The CDR3 DNA reads TGCGCCAGCAGCTTGGGATTGGGGGCGCAGGATGGCTACACCTTC. Protein product: CASSLGLGAQDGYTF. V and J are TRBV5-1 and TRBJ1-2; weak D call: TRBD1 (6 bases). Germline-derived CDR1 and CDR2 are SGHRS and YFSETQ. V was cut by 0 bases and J by 6 bases, with 15 bases left in between. The CDR3 has 15 residues.